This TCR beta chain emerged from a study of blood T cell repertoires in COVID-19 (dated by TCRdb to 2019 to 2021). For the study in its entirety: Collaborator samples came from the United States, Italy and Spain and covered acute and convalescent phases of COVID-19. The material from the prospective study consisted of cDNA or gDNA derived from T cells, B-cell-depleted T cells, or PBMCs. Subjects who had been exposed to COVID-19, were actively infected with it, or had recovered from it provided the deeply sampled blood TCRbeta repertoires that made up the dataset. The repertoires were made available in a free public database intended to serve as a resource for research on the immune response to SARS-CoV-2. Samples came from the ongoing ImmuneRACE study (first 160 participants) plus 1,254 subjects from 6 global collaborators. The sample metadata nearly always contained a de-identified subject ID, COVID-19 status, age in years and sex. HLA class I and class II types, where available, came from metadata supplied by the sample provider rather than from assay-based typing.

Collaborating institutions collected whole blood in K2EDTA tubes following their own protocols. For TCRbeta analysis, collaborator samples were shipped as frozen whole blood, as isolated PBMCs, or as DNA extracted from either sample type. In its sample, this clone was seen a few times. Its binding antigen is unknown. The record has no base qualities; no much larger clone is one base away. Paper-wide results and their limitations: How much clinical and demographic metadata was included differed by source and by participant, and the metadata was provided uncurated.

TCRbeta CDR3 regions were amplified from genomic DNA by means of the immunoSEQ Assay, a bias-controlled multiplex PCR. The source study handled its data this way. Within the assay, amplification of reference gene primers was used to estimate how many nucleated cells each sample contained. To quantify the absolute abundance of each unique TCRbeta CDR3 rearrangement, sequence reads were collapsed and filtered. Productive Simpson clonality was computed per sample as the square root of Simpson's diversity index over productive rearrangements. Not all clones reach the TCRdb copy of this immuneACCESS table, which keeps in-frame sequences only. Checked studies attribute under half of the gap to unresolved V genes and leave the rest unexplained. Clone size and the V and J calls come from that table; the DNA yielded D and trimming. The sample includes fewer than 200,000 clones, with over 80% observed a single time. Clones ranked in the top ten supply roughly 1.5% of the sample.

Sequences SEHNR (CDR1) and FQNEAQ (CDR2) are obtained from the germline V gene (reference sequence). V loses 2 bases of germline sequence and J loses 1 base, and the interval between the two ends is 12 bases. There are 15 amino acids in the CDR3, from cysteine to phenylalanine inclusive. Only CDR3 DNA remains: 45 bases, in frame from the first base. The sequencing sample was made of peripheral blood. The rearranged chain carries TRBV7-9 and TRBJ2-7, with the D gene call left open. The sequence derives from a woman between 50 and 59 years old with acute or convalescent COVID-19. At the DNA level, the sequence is TGTGCCAGCAGCTTATGGGCCGATCGGTCCTACGAGCAGTACTTC. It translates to CASSLWADRSYEQYF.